The present T cell receptor (beta chain) was sequenced within a study of shared clonotypes between healthy human individuals. The overall study: The cohort had two women and three men, ages 18 to 49.

The germline V and J ends were trimmed by 1 base and 8 bases, with 12 bases remaining between them. Germline lookup yields CDR1 LNHDA and CDR2 SQIVND (reference sequence). The CDR3 sequence is 14 residues long. The method was immunoSEQ multiplex PCR; TCRdb's version includes in-frame clones alone and lacks a portion of them. The sample includes about 1.5 million clones, 95% to 99% of them seen just once. In regard to this clone: Its antigen is unidentified.

Study-level findings and limits: Generally, naive subsets (rather than memory subsets) showed larger estimated richness. Clonotypes which were not shared had lower generation probabilities than clonotypes that all four donors shared.

The genes are TRBV19 and TRBJ1-5; no definite D call. This TCR was sampled from a man aged 25-40 years in good health. Specimen: naive CD4+ T cells sorted from blood. Subset described: CD45RA+ positively selected. The CDR3 loop reads CASSIGEIREPQHF. CDR3 nucleotides: TGTGCCAGTAGTATAGGCGAGATTCGGGAGCCCCAGCATTTT.